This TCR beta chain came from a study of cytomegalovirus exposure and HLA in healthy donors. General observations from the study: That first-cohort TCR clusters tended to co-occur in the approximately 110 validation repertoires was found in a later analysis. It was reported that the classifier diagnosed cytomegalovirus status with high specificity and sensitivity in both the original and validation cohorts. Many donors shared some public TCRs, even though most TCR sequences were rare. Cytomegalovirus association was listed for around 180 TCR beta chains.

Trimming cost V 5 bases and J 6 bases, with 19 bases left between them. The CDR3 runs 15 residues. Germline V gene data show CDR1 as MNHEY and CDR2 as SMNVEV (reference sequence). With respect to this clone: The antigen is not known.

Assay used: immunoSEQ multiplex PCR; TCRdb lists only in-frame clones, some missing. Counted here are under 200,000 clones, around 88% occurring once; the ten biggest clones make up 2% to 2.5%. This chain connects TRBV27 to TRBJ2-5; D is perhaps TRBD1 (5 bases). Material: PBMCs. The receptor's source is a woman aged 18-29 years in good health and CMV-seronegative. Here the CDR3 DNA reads TGTGCCAGCAGTCCTATAGTGGGGCCCGAGAAGACCCAGTACTTC. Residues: CASSPIVGPEKTQYF.